The rows below give T cell receptor beta chains drawn from one sample of a study of a mutant IDH1 vaccine in newly diagnosed glioma. Antigen specificity for these receptors is unknown. Using immunoSEQ multiplex PCR, the repertoire was profiled, and TCRdb retains in-frame clones only, with some absent. The sample lists under 150,000 clones, around 90% seen once, with 0.6% to 0.75% in the top ten. Material: PBMCs, obtained from a glioma patient whose treatment included an IDH1 peptide vaccine. The receptors shown here come from a woman between 50 and 59 years old with glioma. CDR3s include the opening cysteine and the closing phenylalanine or tryptophan. Each record gives: clone size, D gene, V gene, CDR3 length, J gene, CDR3 protein, CDR3 DNA. A D gene is named only where the DNA matches it firmly. A clone size is listed for some rows: how often the clone was seen (once, few, many), or a class if it is expanded.

abundance: -; d_gene: TRBD1; v_gene: TRBV28; len: 14; j_gene: TRBJ2-7; CDR3aa: CASSPGTGGYEQYF; CDR3nt: TGTGCCAGCAGTCCCGGGACAGGGGGCTACGAGCAGTACTTC
abundance: -; d_gene: -; v_gene: TRBV29-1; len: 12; j_gene: TRBJ2-3; CDR3aa: CSVGRGGDTQYF; CDR3nt: TGCAGCGTTGGCAGGGGTGGAGATACGCAGTATTTT
abundance: -; d_gene: -; v_gene: TRBV7-7; len: 13; j_gene: TRBJ2-1; CDR3aa: CASSSQGGNEQFF; CDR3nt: TGTGCTAGCAGCTCCCAGGGGGGAAATGAGCAGTTCTTC
abundance: few; d_gene: TRBD1; v_gene: TRBV30; len: 15; j_gene: TRBJ1-6; CDR3aa: CAWSEGGRRNSPLHF; CDR3nt: TGTGCCTGGAGTGAAGGGGGCAGGAGGAATTCACCCCTCCACTTT
abundance: -; d_gene: -; v_gene: TRBV9; len: 14; j_gene: TRBJ2-7; CDR3aa: CASSVEAGEGEQYF; CDR3nt: TGTGCCAGCAGCGTAGAGGCAGGGGAGGGCGAGCAGTACTTC
abundance: -; d_gene: TRBD1; v_gene: TRBV6-1; len: 15; j_gene: TRBJ1-4; CDR3aa: CASSVLIAGGEKLFF; CDR3nt: TGTGCCAGCAGTGTTCTGATAGCAGGGGGTGAAAAACTGTTTTTT
abundance: -; d_gene: TRBD1; v_gene: TRBV7-9; len: 15; j_gene: TRBJ1-1; CDR3aa: CASSPTGGPNTEAFF; CDR3nt: TGTGCCAGCAGCCCCACAGGGGGCCCGAACACTGAAGCTTTCTTT
abundance: once; d_gene: TRBD1; v_gene: TRBV6-5; len: 13; j_gene: TRBJ1-5; CDR3aa: CASTPQGNQPQHF; CDR3nt: TGTGCCAGCACCCCACAGGGGAATCAGCCCCAGCATTTT
abundance: -; d_gene: -; v_gene: TRBV9; len: 12; j_gene: TRBJ1-2; CDR3aa: CASSARATGYTF; CDR3nt: TGTGCCAGCAGCGCCCGGGCCACAGGCTACACCTTC
abundance: once; d_gene: -; v_gene: TRBV6-1; len: 15; j_gene: TRBJ2-7; CDR3aa: CASSGLSGASYEQYF; CDR3nt: TGTGCCAGCAGTGGACTTAGCGGCGCCTCCTACGAGCAGTACTTC
abundance: -; d_gene: -; v_gene: TRBV5-6; len: 14; j_gene: TRBJ2-3; CDR3aa: CASSPTLGGDTQYF; CDR3nt: TGTGCCAGCAGCCCCACCCTGGGGGGAGATACGCAGTATTTT
abundance: -; d_gene: -; v_gene: TRBV28; len: 11; j_gene: TRBJ2-3; CDR3aa: CATSLTDTQYF; CDR3nt: TGTGCCACGTCTCTCACAGATACGCAGTATTTT
abundance: -; d_gene: TRBD2; v_gene: TRBV30; len: 14; j_gene: TRBJ2-1; CDR3aa: CAWSAGAGATEQFF; CDR3nt: TGTGCCTGGAGTGCTGGGGCGGGAGCGACTGAGCAGTTCTTC
abundance: -; d_gene: -; v_gene: TRBV12-5; len: 11; j_gene: TRBJ2-1; CDR3aa: CASGLMREQFF; CDR3nt: TGTGCTAGTGGTTTGATGCGGGAGCAGTTCTTC
abundance: -; d_gene: TRBD2; v_gene: TRBV7-9; len: 17; j_gene: TRBJ2-1; CDR3aa: CASSLRRGGRASDEQFF; CDR3nt: TGTGCCAGCAGCCTTAGGAGGGGCGGGAGGGCCAGCGATGAGCAGTTCTTC
abundance: -; d_gene: -; v_gene: TRBV19; len: 15; j_gene: TRBJ2-7; CDR3aa: CASSIRGGGSYEQYF; CDR3nt: TGTGCCAGTAGTATAAGGGGTGGGGGCTCCTACGAGCAGTACTTC
abundance: -; d_gene: TRBD2; v_gene: TRBV27; len: 16; j_gene: TRBJ2-7; CDR3aa: CASRSPTSGGSYEQYF; CDR3nt: TGTGCCAGCAGGTCCCCCACTAGCGGGGGATCCTACGAGCAGTACTTC
abundance: -; d_gene: -; v_gene: TRBV7-8; len: 15; j_gene: TRBJ2-7; CDR3aa: CASSLVQGRLLEQYF; CDR3nt: TGTGCCAGCAGCTTAGTACAGGGACGTCTACTAGAGCAGTACTTC
abundance: once; d_gene: -; v_gene: TRBV4-1; len: 15; j_gene: TRBJ1-5; CDR3aa: CASSQPHIQGQPQHF; CDR3nt: TGCGCCAGCAGCCAACCTCACATACAGGGCCAGCCCCAGCATTTT
abundance: -; d_gene: -; v_gene: TRBV6-5; len: 13; j_gene: TRBJ1-2; CDR3aa: CASSEGRNYGYTF; CDR3nt: TGTGCCAGCAGTGAGGGCAGGAACTATGGCTACACCTTC
abundance: -; d_gene: TRBD1; v_gene: TRBV5-1; len: 15; j_gene: TRBJ2-7; CDR3aa: CASSLAQGATYEQYF; CDR3nt: TGCGCCAGCAGCTTGGCCCAGGGGGCCACCTACGAGCAGTACTTC
abundance: -; d_gene: -; v_gene: TRBV9; len: 14; j_gene: TRBJ2-7; CDR3aa: CASSGGLNSYEQYF; CDR3nt: TGTGCCAGCAGTGGGGGACTGAACTCCTACGAGCAGTACTTC
abundance: -; d_gene: TRBD1; v_gene: TRBV5-5; len: 15; j_gene: TRBJ1-5; CDR3aa: CASSFRDSSNQPQHF; CDR3nt: TGTGCCAGCAGCTTCAGGGACAGCAGCAATCAGCCCCAGCATTTT
abundance: -; d_gene: TRBD1; v_gene: TRBV2; len: 16; j_gene: TRBJ1-5; CDR3aa: CASSRGADRVGQPQHF; CDR3nt: TGTGCCAGCAGTCGGGGGGCGGACAGGGTTGGTCAGCCCCAGCATTTT
abundance: -; d_gene: -; v_gene: TRBV6-1; len: 13; j_gene: TRBJ2-7; CDR3aa: CASRDIPSYEQYF; CDR3nt: TGTGCCAGCAGGGACATACCTTCCTACGAGCAGTACTTC
abundance: -; d_gene: -; v_gene: TRBV5-1; len: 15; j_gene: TRBJ2-2; CDR3aa: CASSSGPPYTGELFF; CDR3nt: TGCGCCAGCAGCTCGGGGCCGCCCTACACCGGGGAGCTGTTTTTT
abundance: -; d_gene: -; v_gene: TRBV5-1; len: 14; j_gene: TRBJ1-4; CDR3aa: CASRRDSHNEKLFF; CDR3nt: TGCGCCAGCAGGAGAGACAGTCATAATGAAAAACTGTTTTTT
abundance: -; d_gene: -; v_gene: TRBV5-4; len: 16; j_gene: TRBJ2-1; CDR3aa: CASSLVGRGGMNEQFF; CDR3nt: TGTGCCAGCAGCTTGGTCGGCAGGGGAGGGATGAATGAGCAGTTCTTC
abundance: -; d_gene: -; v_gene: TRBV10-2; len: 13; j_gene: TRBJ2-7; CDR3aa: CASTRTATYEQYF; CDR3nt: TGCGCCAGCACCCGGACAGCAACCTACGAGCAGTACTTC
abundance: -; d_gene: -; v_gene: TRBV6-5; len: 11; j_gene: TRBJ1-1; CDR3aa: CASSYYTEAFF; CDR3nt: TGTGCCAGCAGTTACTACACTGAAGCTTTCTTT
abundance: -; d_gene: TRBD2; v_gene: TRBV13; len: 17; j_gene: TRBJ2-5; CDR3aa: CASSSGLAGPGGETQYF; CDR3nt: TGTGCCAGCAGCTCGGGACTAGCGGGACCGGGGGGAGAGACCCAGTACTTC
abundance: -; d_gene: -; v_gene: TRBV5-4; len: 13; j_gene: TRBJ2-7; CDR3aa: CASSLVTTHEQYF; CDR3nt: TGTGCCAGCAGCTTGGTCACCACCCACGAGCAGTACTTC
abundance: -; d_gene: -; v_gene: TRBV11-2; len: 16; j_gene: TRBJ2-3; CDR3aa: CASSLLRYRNTDTQYF; CDR3nt: TGTGCCAGCAGCCTCCTCCGGTACAGGAACACAGATACGCAGTATTTT
abundance: -; d_gene: -; v_gene: TRBV2; len: 14; j_gene: TRBJ2-5; CDR3aa: CASSEGLPPETQYF; CDR3nt: TGTGCCAGCAGTGAAGGGCTACCTCCCGAGACCCAGTACTTC
abundance: -; d_gene: -; v_gene: TRBV16; len: 14; j_gene: TRBJ1-5; CDR3aa: CASSPSGRSQPQHF; CDR3nt: TGTGCCAGCAGCCCCTCAGGGAGAAGTCAGCCCCAGCATTTT
abundance: -; d_gene: -; v_gene: TRBV6-1; len: 14; j_gene: TRBJ1-2; CDR3aa: CASSSRTGSYGYTF; CDR3nt: TGTGCCAGCAGCTCCCGCACAGGGAGCTATGGCTACACCTTC
abundance: -; d_gene: -; v_gene: TRBV7-9; len: 12; j_gene: TRBJ2-3; CDR3aa: CASSPTADTQYF; CDR3nt: TGTGCCAGCAGCCCGACGGCTGATACGCAGTATTTT
abundance: -; d_gene: -; v_gene: TRBV2; len: 16; j_gene: TRBJ2-7; CDR3aa: CASSDPPPGISYEQYF; CDR3nt: TGTGCCAGCAGTGACCCTCCTCCGGGAATATCCTACGAGCAGTACTTC
abundance: -; d_gene: TRBD2; v_gene: TRBV5-8; len: 16; j_gene: TRBJ2-1; CDR3aa: CAITPVSGRSYNEQFF; CDR3nt: TGTGCCATAACCCCCGTTAGCGGGCGCTCCTACAATGAGCAGTTCTTC
abundance: once; d_gene: TRBD1; v_gene: TRBV5-1; len: 12; j_gene: TRBJ2-7; CDR3aa: CASSLQGDEQYF; CDR3nt: TGCGCCAGCAGCTTACAGGGGGACGAGCAGTACTTC
abundance: few; d_gene: TRBD1; v_gene: TRBV19; len: 14; j_gene: TRBJ1-1; CDR3aa: CASSIGQGYTEAFF; CDR3nt: TGTGCCAGTAGTATAGGACAGGGATACACTGAAGCTTTCTTT
abundance: -; d_gene: -; v_gene: TRBV19; len: 14; j_gene: TRBJ1-5; CDR3aa: CASSSGQFNQPQHF; CDR3nt: TGTGCCAGTAGTTCCGGACAGTTTAATCAGCCCCAGCATTTT
abundance: few; d_gene: -; v_gene: TRBV16; len: 15; j_gene: TRBJ2-7; CDR3aa: CASSQSGGSSYEQYF; CDR3nt: TGTGCCAGCAGCCAATCTGGTGGGAGCTCCTACGAGCAGTACTTC
abundance: -; d_gene: TRBD1; v_gene: TRBV5-5; len: 17; j_gene: TRBJ1-5; CDR3aa: CASSLSPTDRGYQPQHF; CDR3nt: TGTGCCAGCAGCTTGAGCCCGACGGACAGGGGGTATCAGCCCCAGCATTTT
abundance: once; d_gene: -; v_gene: TRBV27; len: 15; j_gene: TRBJ1-5; CDR3aa: CASSIWGLRNQPQHF; CDR3nt: TGTGCCAGCAGTATCTGGGGGCTTCGCAATCAGCCCCAGCATTTT
abundance: -; d_gene: -; v_gene: TRBV7-9; len: 15; j_gene: TRBJ1-2; CDR3aa: CASSLGGGLGYGYTF; CDR3nt: TGTGCCAGCAGCTTAGGAGGGGGGCTGGGCTATGGCTACACCTTC
abundance: -; d_gene: -; v_gene: TRBV18; len: 13; j_gene: TRBJ2-5; CDR3aa: CASSPTLRETQYF; CDR3nt: TGTGCCAGCTCACCAACATTAAGGGAGACCCAGTACTTC